This entry lists 21 T cell receptor beta chains sequenced from one sample in a study of beta chain features in type 1 diabetes. Findings and limits, study-wide: Shorter TCRB CDR3s, moderately but significantly so, marked every one of the four CD4+ subsets in Type 1 diabetes patients.

The entirety of the isolated RNA underwent reverse transcription, so expressed TCRB transcripts were sequenced. Generated by immunoSEQ multiplex PCR, the TCRdb table keeps only in-frame clones and is missing some. The data hold tens of thousands of clones, with about 52% observed a single time. What these receptors recognize is not known. The sequenced material came from stem cell memory CD4+ T cells from blood. Receptor source: a young man with type 1 diabetes.

This clone appeared a few times. This sequence joins TRBV5-1 and TRBJ2-1; 8 positions agree with TRBD2. This CDR3 is 18 amino acids long. Germline V gene sequence: CDR1 SGHRS, CDR2 YFSETQ. V lost 4 bases to trimming and J lost 0 bases; unmatched junction nucleotides: 12. For the CDR3, the DNA is TGCGCCAGCAGCCCAGTTGGCGGGGGGCCTAGCTCCTACAATGAGCAGTTCTTC. The encoded protein is CASSPVGGGPSSYNEQFF.

The chain recombines TRBV6-5 with TRBJ2-7; 7 bases align to TRBD1. CDR1 and CDR2 (germline): MNHEY, SVGAGI. Losses at the gene ends were 8 bases for V and 5 bases for J; bases not matched to a gene: 15. The CDR3 contains 15 residues. DNA for the CDR3: TGTGCCAGCGCAATGGGGACAGTATTTTTTGACGAGCAGTACTTC. Its protein is CASAMGTVFFDEQYF.

The chain carries TRBV6-5 and TRBJ2-7; the D gene is possibly TRBD1 (6 bases). The CDR3 contains 14 residues. CDR1 MNHEY and CDR2 SVGAGI come from the germline V gene. V gave up 0 bases and J gave up 3 bases, with 9 bases separating them. DNA for the CDR3: TGTGCCAGCAGTTACTCGGGGGCAAACTACGAGCAGTACTTC. As protein: CASSYSGANYEQYF.

A few counts support this clone. The chain combines TRBV30 with TRBJ1-1; the D is unclear. This CDR3 contains 14 residues. Germline V gene data show CDR1 as GTSNPN and CDR2 as SVGIG (reference sequence). The V end lost 3 bases, the J end lost 0 bases, and 11 bases lay between the germline ends. The CDR3 coding sequence is TGTGCCTGGAGGGACTATCACCTGAACACTGAAGCTTTCTTT. Translation: CAWRDYHLNTEAFF.

The rearrangement uses TRBV18 and TRBJ2-1, with TRBD2 matching 10 bases. The CDR3 spans 17 residues. The germline CDR1 and CDR2 sequences are KGHSH and LQKENI. The J segment lost 6 bases and the V segment lost 3 bases, leaving 11 bases of the junction unmatched. As DNA, the CDR3 is TGTGCCAGCTCACCTAGCGAGCGGGAGGGCCGGGGCAATGAGCAGTTCTTC. This encodes CASSPSEREGRGNEQFF.

The rearrangement joins TRBV5-1 to TRBJ1-1; 10 bases match TRBD1. V was clipped by 4 bases and J by 2 bases; unmatched bases: 8. The CDR3 has 16 amino acids. Germline CDR1 and CDR2: SGHRS and YFSETQ. The CDR3: CASSHRDRGLNTEAFF. The CDR3 coding sequence is TGCGCCAGCAGCCACCGGGACAGGGGCCTTAACACTGAAGCTTTCTTT. Full variable domain (missing parts from reference TRBV5-1 and TRBJ1-1): KAGVTQTPRYLIKTRGQQVTLSCSPISGHRSVSWYQQTPGQGLQFLFEYFSETQRNKGNFPGRFSGRQFSNSRSEMNVSTLELGDSALYLCASSHRDRGLNTEAFFGQGTRLTVV.

This clone was detected only a few times. DNA for the CDR3: TGCGCCAGCAGCCGGGAGGTGGGTTCTGGAAACACCATATATTTT. Encoded protein: CASSREVGSGNTIYF. The rearrangement uses TRBV4-1 and TRBJ1-3; D unresolved. Trimming left V 4 bases short and J 1 base short, with 11 bases between. This CDR3 region has 15 residues. Germline lookup yields CDR1 MGHRA and CDR2 YSYEKL.

This clone was counted between two and nine times. The J gene is TRBJ2-7, the V gene TRBV2; D might be TRBD1 (6 bases). The V end lost 7 bases, the J end lost 2 bases, and 9 bases lay between the germline ends. Germline loops: CDR1 SNHLY, CDR2 FYNNEI. The CDR3 runs to 12 residues. The CDR3 region is CASTRQAYEQYF. CDR3 coding DNA: TGTGCCAGCACCAGACAGGCCTACGAGCAGTACTTC.

This clone occurred a few times. The CDR3 reads CSVASANQPQHF. CDR3 bases: TGCAGCGTGGCATCCGCCAATCAGCCCCAGCATTTT. The V and J genes are TRBV29-1 and TRBJ1-5; unclear D gene. This CDR3 is 12 amino acids long. Per germline, CDR1 SQVTM and CDR2 ANQGSEA. V lost 6 bases and J lost 3, with 9 bases in between.

V is TRBV18 and J is TRBJ1-2; tentatively, D is TRBD1 (6 bases). V lost 3 bases and J lost 2, with 10 bases in between. The CDR3 length is 14 residues. Germline V gene lookup returns CDR1 KGHSH and CDR2 LQKENI. CDR3 residues: CASSPRGGNYGYTF. The CDR3 coding sequence is TGTGCCAGCTCACCTCGGGGGGGCAACTATGGCTACACCTTC.

The J gene is TRBJ1-5, the V gene TRBV18, with TRBD1 matching 12 bases. The V segment lost 2 bases and the J segment 6 bases; nucleotides outside the gene matches: 2. CDR3 length equals 15 residues. The germline CDR1 and CDR2 sequences are KGHSH and LQKENI. CDR3 sequence: CASSPGTGGTQPQHF. CDR3 DNA: TGTGCCAGCTCACCAGGGACAGGGGGCACTCAGCCCCAGCATTTT.

This clone was found once. The J gene is TRBJ1-1, the V gene TRBV19, with D tentatively TRBD1 (5 bases). V was trimmed by 3 bases and J by 6 bases, leaving 17 bases between them. This CDR3 has 15 residues. CDR1 and CDR2 (germline): LNHDA, SQIVND (reference sequence). The CDR3 coding sequence is TGTGCCAGTAGTATTAGGGGAGGGGCGGAGGCTGAAGCTTTCTTT. It specifies CASSIRGGAEAEAFF.

The genes are TRBV6-6 and TRBJ2-2; D possibly corresponds to TRBD2 (5 bases). With 5 bases removed from V and 8 bases from J, the gap between germline ends came to 15 bases. Germline values: CDR1 MNHNY, CDR2 SVGAGI (reference sequence). The CDR3 loop spans 14 amino acids. CDR3 sequence: CASSGLADLGELFF. Written as DNA, the CDR3 is TGTGCCAGCAGTGGACTGGCGGACCTAGGGGAGCTGTTTTTT.

This clone occurred a few times. The chain links TRBV30 to TRBJ2-7, with a possible D match to TRBD2 (5 bases). Germline V gives CDR1 GTSNPN, CDR2 SVGIG (reference sequence). CDR3 length: 11 amino acids. Trimming left V 3 bases short and J 4 bases short, with 7 bases between. The CDR3 region has the DNA TGTGCCTGGAGCGGGGAGTACGAGCAGTACTTC. It translates to CAWSGEYEQYF.

The V and J genes are TRBV28 and TRBJ2-3, with a weak D call TRBD1 (6 bases). The germline V gene encodes CDR1 MDHEN and CDR2 SYDVKM. CDR3 length: 14 amino acids. Trimming took 5 bases from V and 1 from J, leaving 10 bases between them. The CDR3 nucleotides read TGTGCCAGCAGTCCGAGACAGGGCACAGATACGCAGTATTTT. Protein product: CASSPRQGTDTQYF.

The chain combines TRBV7-9 with TRBJ2-7; unclear D gene. The germline V gene encodes CDR1 SEHNR and CDR2 FQNEAQ (reference sequence). The CDR3 is made up of 11 amino acids. V gave up 3 bases and J gave up 2 bases, with 2 bases separating them. The CDR3 DNA reads as TGTGCCAGCAGCTTCACCTACGAGCAGTACTTC. Its protein product is CASSFTYEQYF.

This clone has a handful of counts. The V gene is TRBV7-9, the J gene TRBJ1-2; D unclear. The length of the CDR3 is 13 residues. V lost 3 bases to trimming and J lost 4 bases, with 9 bases between them. Germline V gene lookup returns CDR1 SEHNR and CDR2 FQNEAQ (reference sequence). CDR3 nucleotide sequence: TGTGCCAGCAGCTTCGGAGGAGGCTATGGCTACACCTTC. This gives the protein CASSFGGGYGYTF.

Notes on this clone: This sample also contains other DNA sequences that code for the same CDR3. The chain joins TRBV5-1 to TRBJ2-3; D perhaps matches TRBD2 (5 bases). The CDR3 extends over 14 amino acids. V was shortened by 1 base and J by 1 base, with 7 bases between the two germline ends. In germline, CDR1 is SGHRS, CDR2 YFSETQ. Here the CDR3 reads CASSLSGGTDTQYF. CDR3 coding DNA: TGCGCCAGCAGCTTGAGCGGCGGCACAGATACGCAGTATTTT. Full variable domain (rest looked up from reference TRBV5-1 and TRBJ2-3): KAGVTQTPRYLIKTRGQQVTLSCSPISGHRSVSWYQQTPGQGLQFLFEYFSETQRNKGNFPGRFSGRQFSNSRSEMNVSTLELGDSALYLCASSLSGGTDTQYFGPGTRLTVL.

This chain uses TRBV5-1 with TRBJ2-1, with 8 bases matching TRBD2. This CDR3 is 14 amino acids long. V lost 4 bases, J lost 8 bases, and 8 bases stayed unmatched. CDR1 is SGHRS, CDR2 YFSETQ, per germline. For the CDR3, the DNA is TGCGCCAGCAGCCAGGGACTAGGAGGGGATGAGCAGTTCTTC. Translation: CASSQGLGGDEQFF.

This clone was counted between two and nine times. The chain is built from TRBV29-1 and TRBJ1-1, with a tentative D call TRBD1 (6 bases). This CDR3 has 13 residues. Trimming left V 8 bases short and J 3 bases short, with 16 bases between. Germline CDR1 and CDR2: SQVTM and ANQGSEA. The CDR3 region is CSTNRGTDTEAFF. Written as DNA, the CDR3 is TGCAGCACTAATAGGGGGACCGACACTGAAGCTTTCTTT.

The chain has TRBV5-5 and TRBJ1-3; the match to TRBD1 covers 7 bases. This CDR3 contains 13 residues. J gave up 5 bases and V 6 bases, and 5 bases lay outside the gene matches. Germline V gene sequence: CDR1 SGHKS, CDR2 YYEKEE (reference sequence). The CDR3 nucleotides are TGTGCCAGCAACCCGGGACAGAGAAACACCATATATTTT. Encoded protein: CASNPGQRNTIYF. The full variable domain, rest sourced from reference TRBV5-5 and TRBJ1-3, is DAGVTQSPTHLIKTRGQQVTLRCSPISGHKSVSWYQQVLGQGPQFIFQYYEKEERGRGNFPDRFSARQFPNYSSELNVNALLLGDSALYLCASNPGQRNTIYFGEGSWLTVV.